The sequence of this T cell receptor (beta chain) was determined in a study of cytomegalovirus exposure and HLA in healthy donors. Whole-study context: Clustering assigned 81% of the approximately 400 genotyped donors to the Caucasian-associated ancestry cluster.

For this clone: Its antigen is still unknown.

60 Vbeta and 13 Jbeta primers were used in PCR. Sequencing was performed with immunoSEQ multiplex PCR; in TCRdb, only in-frame clones are kept and a portion is missing. The table shows about 130,000 clones, with over 65% occurring only once. V was clipped by 4 bases and J by 0 bases; unmatched bases: 11. This CDR3 is 18 amino acids long. CDR1 SQVTM and CDR2 ANQGSEA come from the germline V gene. General study points: Apart from CMV serostatus, no immune exposure information was available. Under in vitro conditions, three CMV-associated chains were confirmed as specific for CMV antigens. Among TCR beta chains, those listed as cytomegalovirus-associated numbered around 160.

Specimen: PBMCs. The source is a man in his forties in good health and CMV-seropositive. This chain links TRBV29-1 with TRBJ2-3, with 12 bases aligning to TRBD2. The CDR3 DNA is TGCAGCGTTGTTAGAATCCTAGCGGGAGGGTTAAGCACAGATACGCAGTATTTT. This codes for CSVVRILAGGLSTDTQYF.